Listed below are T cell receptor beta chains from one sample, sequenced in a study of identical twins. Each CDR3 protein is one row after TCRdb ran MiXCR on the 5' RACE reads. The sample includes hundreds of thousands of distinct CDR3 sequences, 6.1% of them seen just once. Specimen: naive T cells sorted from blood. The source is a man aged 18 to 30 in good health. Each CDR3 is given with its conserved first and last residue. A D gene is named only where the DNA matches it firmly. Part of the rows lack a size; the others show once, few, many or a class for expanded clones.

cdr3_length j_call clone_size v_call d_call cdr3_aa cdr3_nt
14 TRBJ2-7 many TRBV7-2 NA CASSPGSRLYEQYF TGTGCCAGCAGCCCGGGCTCACGGTTATACGAGCAGTACTTC
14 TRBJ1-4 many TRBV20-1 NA CSATYRSSDEKLFF TGCAGTGCTACCTACAGGTCGTCGGATGAAAAACTGTTTTTT
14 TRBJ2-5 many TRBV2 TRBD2 CASSDREGQETQYF TGTGCCAGCAGTGACAGGGAGGGCCAAGAGACCCAGTACTTC
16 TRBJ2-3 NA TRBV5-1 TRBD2 CASSLLAGSDTDTQYF TGCGCCAGCAGCCTTTTAGCGGGATCCGACACAGATACGCAGTATTTT
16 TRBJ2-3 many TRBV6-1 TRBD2 CASTPGLAVSTDTQYF TGTGCCAGCACCCCTGGACTAGCGGTTAGCACAGATACGCAGTATTTT
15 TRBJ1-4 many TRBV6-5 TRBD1 CASSYSSDRREKLFF TGTGCCAGCAGTTACTCTTCGGACAGGCGTGAAAAACTGTTTTTT
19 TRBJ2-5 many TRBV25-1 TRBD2 CASSELYRLAGAVGETQYF TGTGCCAGCAGTGAATTGTACAGACTAGCGGGAGCAGTAGGAGAGACCCAGTACTTC
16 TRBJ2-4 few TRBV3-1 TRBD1 CASSQGTGGEENIQYF TGTGCCAGCAGCCAAGGGACAGGGGGCGAGGAAAACATTCAGTACTTC
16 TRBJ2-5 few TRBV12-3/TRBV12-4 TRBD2 CASSRPSGRARETQYF TGTGCCAGCAGTCGTCCTAGCGGGAGGGCCCGGGAGACCCAGTACTTC
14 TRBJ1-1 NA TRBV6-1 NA CASSEGRGRTEAFF TGTGCCAGCAGTGAGGGCAGGGGAAGGACTGAAGCTTTCTTT
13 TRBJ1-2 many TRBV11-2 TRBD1 CASTRDRGHGYTF TGTGCCAGCACAAGGGACAGGGGGCACGGCTACACCTTC
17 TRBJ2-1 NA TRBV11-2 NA CASSLVLERKYYNEQFF TGTGCCAGCAGCTTAGTTTTGGAGCGGAAGTACTACAATGAGCAGTTCTTC
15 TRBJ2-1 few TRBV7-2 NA CASSLNPGVGNEQFF TGTGCCAGCAGCTTAAACCCGGGAGTAGGCAATGAGCAGTTCTTC
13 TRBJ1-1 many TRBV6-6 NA CASSYRRGVKAFF TGTGCCAGCAGTTACCGGAGGGGCGTAAAAGCTTTCTTT
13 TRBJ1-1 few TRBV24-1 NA CATSDPGGLRPSF TGTGCCACCAGTGACCCCGGTGGGTTACGACCGTCATTT
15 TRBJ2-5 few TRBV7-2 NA CASSPTRTVAETQYF TGTGCCAGCAGCCCTACCCGCACTGTTGCCGAGACCCAGTACTTC
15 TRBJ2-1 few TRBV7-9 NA CASSLAPGLGTAQSF TGTGCCAGCAGCTTAGCTCCGGGGTTGGGGACGGCCCAGAGTTTC
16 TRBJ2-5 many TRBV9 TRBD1 CASSQGQGVVLETQYF TGTGCCAGCAGCCAGGGACAGGGGGTCGTCTTGGAGACCCAGTACTTC
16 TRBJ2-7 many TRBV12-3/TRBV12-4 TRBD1 CASSFVRGQGGHEQYF TGTGCCAGCAGTTTCGTTCGAGGACAGGGAGGCCACGAGCAGTACTTC
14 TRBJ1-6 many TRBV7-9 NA CASSLEAGASPLHF TGTGCCAGCAGCTTAGAGGCAGGGGCATCACCCCTCCACTTT
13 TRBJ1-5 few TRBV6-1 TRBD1 CASTQGVNQPQHF TGTGCCAGCACCCAGGGGGTTAATCAGCCCCAGCATTTT
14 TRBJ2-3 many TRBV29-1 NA CSVVWQSRTDTQYF TGCAGCGTTGTTTGGCAGAGCCGCACAGATACGCAGTATTTT
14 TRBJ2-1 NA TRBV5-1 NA CASSWDEGGEEQFF TGCGCCAGCAGCTGGGACGAGGGAGGCGAAGAGCAGTTCTTC
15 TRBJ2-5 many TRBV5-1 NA CASGPQTGSQETQYF TGCGCCAGCGGACCACAGACAGGTTCTCAAGAGACCCAGTACTTC
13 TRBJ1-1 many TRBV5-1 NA CASSRRDNTEAFF TGCGCCAGCAGCCGACGGGATAACACTGAAGCTTTCTTT
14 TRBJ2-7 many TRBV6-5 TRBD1 CASSSRTGTYEQYF TGTGCCAGCAGTTCTAGGACAGGGACCTACGAGCAGTACTTC
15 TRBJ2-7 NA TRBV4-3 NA CASSLRVGSPYEQYF TGCGCCAGCAGCCTCAGGGTAGGGTCGCCCTACGAGCAGTACTTC
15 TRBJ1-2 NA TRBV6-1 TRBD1 CASSRTGEGNYGYTF TGTGCCAGCAGCCGGACAGGGGAGGGTAACTATGGCTACACCTTC
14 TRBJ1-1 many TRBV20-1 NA CSARDRGRETEAFF TGCAGTGCTAGAGATCGCGGGCGGGAAACTGAAGCTTTCTTT
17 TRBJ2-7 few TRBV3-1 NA CASSQDQFHQLTYEQYF TGTGCCAGCAGCCAAGATCAGTTCCACCAGCTCACCTACGAGCAGTACTTC
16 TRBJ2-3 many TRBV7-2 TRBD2 CANTPPGGRATDTQYF TGTGCCAACACACCGCCTGGCGGGAGGGCAACAGATACGCAGTATTTT
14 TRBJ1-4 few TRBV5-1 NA CASSNTATNEKLFF TGCGCCAGCAGCAATACAGCAACTAATGAAAAACTGTTTTTT
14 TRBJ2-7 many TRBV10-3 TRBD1 CAISGQGSTYEQYF TGTGCCATCAGTGGACAGGGGTCTACCTACGAGCAGTACTTC
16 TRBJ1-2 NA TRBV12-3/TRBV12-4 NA CARAPPLPPTAYGYTF TGTGCCAGGGCCCCCCCTTTACCTCCCACAGCCTATGGCTACACCTTC
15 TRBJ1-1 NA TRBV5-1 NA CASSLAGGGRPEAFF TGCGCCAGCAGCTTGGCCGGGGGGGGTCGGCCTGAAGCTTTCTTT
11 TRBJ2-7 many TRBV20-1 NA CSAQSSYEQYF TGCAGTGCCCAAAGCTCCTACGAGCAGTACTTC
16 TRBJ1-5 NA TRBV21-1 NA CASSKERGRSNQPQHF TGTGCCAGCAGCAAAGAAAGGGGCCGTAGCAATCAGCCCCAGCATTTT
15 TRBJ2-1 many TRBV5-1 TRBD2 CASFVGSGIYNEQFF TGCGCCAGCTTCGTTGGTAGCGGGATCTACAATGAGCAGTTCTTC
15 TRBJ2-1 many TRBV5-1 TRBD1 CASSRDSSSYNEQFF TGTGCCAGCAGTCGGGACAGCAGCTCCTACAATGAGCAGTTCTTC
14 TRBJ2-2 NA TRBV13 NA CASSPAPSAGELFF TGTGCCAGCAGCCCTGCCCCTAGCGCCGGGGAGCTGTTTTTT
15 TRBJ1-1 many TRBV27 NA CASNSPGIRNTEAFF TGTGCCAGCAATAGTCCGGGGATTCGTAACACTGAAGCTTTCTTT
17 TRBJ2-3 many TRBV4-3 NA CASSQVSAAALTDTQYF TGCGCCAGCAGCCAAGTTTCCGCGGCCGCCCTCACAGATACGCAGTATTTT
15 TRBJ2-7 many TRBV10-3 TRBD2 CAISSGLGTAYEQYF TGTGCCATCAGTTCGGGACTAGGGACCGCCTACGAGCAGTACTTC
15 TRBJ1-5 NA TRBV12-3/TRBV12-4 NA CASSLARARNQPQHF TGTGCCAGCAGTTTAGCGCGGGCACGCAATCAGCCCCAGCATTTT
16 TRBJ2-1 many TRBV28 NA CASSSLGLGDNNEQFF TGTGCCAGCAGTTCATTGGGGCTAGGGGACAACAATGAGCAGTTCTTC
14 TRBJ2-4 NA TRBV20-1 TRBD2 CSAPIPSGKNIQYF TGCAGTGCACCCATACCTAGCGGAAAAAACATTCAGTACTTC
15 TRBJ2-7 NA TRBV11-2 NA CASSLDLGSSYEQYF TGTGCCAGCAGCTTAGATTTAGGCAGCTCCTACGAGCAGTACTTC
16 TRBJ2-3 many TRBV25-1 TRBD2 CASSVRLADDTDTQYF TGTGCCAGCAGTGTCCGGCTAGCGGATGATACAGATACGCAGTATTTT
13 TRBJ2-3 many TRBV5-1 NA CASSLAVGDTQYF TGCGCCAGCAGCTTGGCCGTCGGAGATACGCAGTATTTT
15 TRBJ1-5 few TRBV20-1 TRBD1 CSASTGTGNRQPQHF TGCAGTGCTAGTACCGGGACAGGGAATAGACAGCCCCAGCATTTT
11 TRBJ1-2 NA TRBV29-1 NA CSVAGIDGYTF TGCAGCGTTGCAGGGATCGATGGCTACACCTTC
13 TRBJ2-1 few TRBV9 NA CASSAAPYNEQFF TGTGCCAGCAGCGCGGCTCCCTACAATGAGCAGTTCTTC
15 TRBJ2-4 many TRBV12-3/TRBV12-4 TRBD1 CASSPGWDRGHIQYF TGTGCCAGCAGTCCCGGGTGGGACAGGGGGCACATTCAGTACTTC
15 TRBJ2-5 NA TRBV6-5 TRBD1 CASSYSGTGSQTQYF TGTGCCAGCAGTTACTCCGGGACAGGGAGCCAGACCCAGTACTTC
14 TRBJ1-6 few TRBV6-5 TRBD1 CASSYQGGNSPLHF TGTGCCAGCAGTTACCAGGGGGGTAATTCACCCCTCCACTTT
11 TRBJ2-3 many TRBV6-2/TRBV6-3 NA CASAVGDTQYF TGTGCCAGCGCTGTCGGAGATACGCAGTATTTT
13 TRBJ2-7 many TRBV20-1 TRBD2 CSAVAGTRSEQYF TGCAGTGCCGTAGCGGGCACCCGCTCCGAGCAGTACTTC
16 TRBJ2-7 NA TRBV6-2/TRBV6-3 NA CASARDVGLTTYEQYF TGTGCCAGCGCGAGGGATGTTGGCCTCACTACCTACGAGCAGTACTTC
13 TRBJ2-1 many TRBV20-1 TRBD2 CSARGTSGSEQFF TGCAGTGCTAGGGGGACTAGCGGGAGTGAGCAGTTCTTC